A single sample gave rise to the 30 T cell receptor beta chains below, sequenced in a study of blood T cells in healthy people across ages. Primed by a sample-barcoded 5' primer and a J-beta primer mix, a second PCR proceeded for about 6 to 12 cycles. TCRdb recomputed calls from the 5' RACE reads with MiXCR, one row per CDR3 protein. The sample has 870,000 or so distinct CDR3 sequences, about 30% seen once. The sample taken for sequencing was blood. Source of these receptors: a woman older than 75 in good health.

Worth noting for this clonotype: A much larger clone differs by one base, so this may be a read error. The chain couples TRBV7-2 to TRBJ2-5; 11 positions match TRBD2. The DNA end lines up better with TRBJ2-1; the J call may be wrong. Germline V CDR1 and CDR2: SGHTA, FQGNSA. The CDR3 spans 20 residues. CDR3 bases: TGTGCCAGCAGCCCGTTTTCTGCGCTAGCGGGGGGCCCGTACCAAGAGACCCAGTTCTTC. Its protein is CASSPFSALAGGPYQETQFF.

The table lists this clonotype with a few counts. This may be a read error: a much more frequent sequence differs by one nucleotide. V gene TRBV20-1 combines with J gene TRBJ2-7, with TRBD1 matching over 7 bases. CDR3 length equals 14 residues. Losses at the gene ends were 3 bases for V and 6 bases for J; bases not matched to a gene: 11. The germline gives CDR1 DFQATT, CDR2 SNEGSKA (reference sequence). For the CDR3, the DNA is TGCAGTGCTAGGCCGAACAGGGGTGGGTGCGAGCAGTACTTC. Protein: CSARPNRGGCEQYF.

This clonotype has ten or more counts. The chain uses TRBV12-3 or TRBV12-4 and TRBJ2-2; D is unresolved. V was pared by 10 bases and J by 5 bases, with 14 bases between. The CDR3 runs 13 residues. Here the CDR3 reads CATRLYGTGELFF. In nucleotides, the CDR3 is TGTGCCACCAGATTATATGGTACCGGGGAGCTGTTTTTT.

This clonotype was seen at least ten times. The chain couples TRBV20-1 to TRBJ2-1, with a tentative D call TRBD2 (6 bases). This CDR3 is built from 16 residues. In germline, CDR1 is DFQATT, CDR2 SNEGSKA (reference sequence). V lost 0 bases to trimming and J lost 0 bases, with 12 bases between them. This CDR3 is CSARDPGGYSYNEQFF. The CDR3 coding sequence is TGCAGTGCTAGAGACCCCGGGGGTTACTCCTACAATGAGCAGTTCTTC.

V usage is TRBV20-1 and J usage is TRBJ2-7; D ambiguous. CDR3 length: 14 residues. The germline gives CDR1 DFQATT, CDR2 SNEGSKA (reference sequence). V lost 2 bases and J 5 bases, leaving 16 bases between the germline ends. CDR3 region: CSARNYVGQDEQYF. In DNA, the CDR3 is TGCAGTGCTAGAAATTACGTAGGGCAAGACGAGCAGTACTTC.

This clonotype was seen repeatedly, ten times or more. J is TRBJ1-6 and V is TRBV12-3 or TRBV12-4, with 8 positions matching TRBD1. The CDR3 has 14 residues. Losses at the gene ends were 3 bases for V and 8 bases for J; bases not matched to a gene: 3. The CDR3 coding sequence is TGTGCCAGCAGTTTTGGGACAGGAGATTCACCCCTCCACTTT. Translating it yields CASSFGTGDSPLHF.

The chain couples TRBV29-1 to TRBJ1-1; 7 bases are shared with TRBD1. V lost 6 bases to trimming and J lost 10 bases; unmatched junction nucleotides: 8. The CDR3 is 11 residues long. Germline V gene data show CDR1 as SQVTM and CDR2 as ANQGSEA. CDR3 sequence reads: CSVPGEGAAFF. In DNA form, the CDR3 reads TGCAGCGTGCCCGGCGAGGGGGCAGCTTTCTTT.

This CDR3 reads CSAREASGDEQFF. The CDR3, as DNA: TGCAGTGCTAGAGAGGCCAGTGGCGATGAGCAGTTCTTC. The V call is TRBV20-1, the J call TRBJ2-1, with D uncertain. V dropped 0 bases and J dropped 8 bases, with 11 bases sitting between them. Looked up from germline, CDR1 is DFQATT and CDR2 is SNEGSKA (reference sequence). This CDR3 has 13 amino acids.

In its sample, this clonotype was seen a few times. The chain couples TRBV15 to TRBJ1-4; D gene ambiguous. Germline V gene lookup returns CDR1 LNHNV and CDR2 YYDKDF (reference sequence). The CDR3 is made up of 16 amino acids. V was cut by 0 bases and J by 0 bases, with 8 bases left in between. In DNA form, the CDR3 reads TGTGCCACCAGCAGAGACCGTGGCTCAACTAATGAAAAACTGTTTTTT. Translated: CATSRDRGSTNEKLFF. Full variable domain (missing parts from reference TRBV15 and TRBJ1-4): DAMVIQNPRYQVTQFGKPVTLSCSQTLNHNVMYWYQQKSSQAPKLLFHYYDKDFNNEADTPDNFQSRRPNTSFCFLDIRSPGLGDTAMYLCATSRDRGSTNEKLFFGSGTQLSVL.

This clonotype was recorded at least ten times. The rearrangement links TRBV12-3 or TRBV12-4 to TRBJ1-1, with 7 bases identical to TRBD1. The CDR3 covers 14 residues. V was clipped by 3 bases and J by 2 bases; unmatched bases: 3. The CDR3 loop reads CASSFGQANTEAFF. The CDR3 DNA sequence: TGTGCCAGCAGTTTTGGACAGGCAAACACTGAAGCTTTCTTT.

This chain links TRBV20-1 with TRBJ1-2; TRBD1 matches 7 bases. CDR1 and CDR2 from the germline V gene are DFQATT and SNEGSKA (reference sequence). V trimming: 2 bases; J trimming: 6 bases; junction bases outside the gene matches: 12. The length of the CDR3 is 15 residues. This chain's CDR3 is CSARNTGAGSDGYTF. The CDR3, as DNA: TGCAGTGCTAGAAATACAGGGGCTGGATCTGATGGCTACACCTTC.

This clonotype was picked up a small number of times. The chain joins TRBV20-1 to TRBJ1-1; possibly TRBD1 for D (6 bases). The V gene's germline CDR1 is DFQATT and CDR2 SNEGSKA (reference sequence). The V gene lost 0 bases and the J gene lost 4 bases, with 24 bases spanning the gap. The CDR3 loop spans 18 amino acids. As DNA, the CDR3 is TGCAGTGCTAGAGATTCCGAAAACTTCGCGGGGGGCGGCACTGAAGCTTTCTTT. Protein product: CSARDSENFAGGGTEAFF.

Points on this clonotype: This clone may be a read error of a much larger clone one base away. The chain uses TRBV5-4 and TRBJ2-5; a weak D match, TRBD2 (7 bases). In germline, CDR1 is SGHNT, CDR2 YYREEE (reference sequence). V shed 2 bases and J shed 11 bases, with 22 bases lying between them. The CDR3 has 15 amino acids. Here the CDR3 DNA reads TGTGCCAGCAGCTTAGGGGGACTAACCCTCAATGAGCAGTACTTC. It codes for CASSLGGLTLNEQYF.

This clonotype was seen many times. The chain links TRBV7-9 to TRBJ2-1; D possibly corresponds to TRBD2 (5 bases). Germline V gene data show CDR1 as SEHNR and CDR2 as FQNEAQ (reference sequence). The CDR3 is 16 amino acids. V dropped 5 bases and J dropped 1 base, with 15 bases sitting between them. In DNA, the CDR3 is TGTGCCAGCAGCGACCGGAGGCAAAGGTCCTACAATGAGCAGTTCTTC. Protein: CASSDRRQRSYNEQFF.

This clonotype was observed a handful of times. A much bigger clone sits one base away, suggesting this may be a read error. The chain links TRBV12-3 or TRBV12-4 to TRBJ2-7; D is unresolved. This CDR3 has 14 amino acids. Trimming pared 5 bases from V and 3 bases from J, leaving 14 bases between. CDR3 residues: CASSPETVGYEQYF. The CDR3 nucleotides are TGTGCCAGCAGTCCGGAGACGGTAGGCTACGAGCAGTACTTC.

This clonotype was seen repeatedly, ten times or more. CDR3 in amino acids: CASSPAGVRQETQYF. In DNA form, the CDR3 reads TGTGCCAGCAGTCCAGCGGGCGTACGACAAGAGACCCAGTACTTC. The chain is built from TRBV6-2 or TRBV6-3 and TRBJ2-5, with D possibly matching TRBD2 (6 bases). V was pared by 5 bases and J by 2 bases, with 15 bases between. There are 15 residues in the CDR3. CDR1 and CDR2 (germline): MNHEY, SVGEGT.

The table lists this clonotype with many counts. This chain joins TRBV7-9 and TRBJ2-1; possible D gene TRBD1, 5 bases. The CDR3 spans 18 residues. V was clipped by 5 bases and J by 4 bases, with 24 bases between them. The V gene's germline CDR1 is SEHNR and CDR2 FQNEAQ (reference sequence). CDR3 in DNA: TGTGCCAGCAGCACCCGACAGCTGTCCGTGGGGCGATACAATGAGCAGTTCTTC. Its translation: CASSTRQLSVGRYNEQFF.

The V call is TRBV11-3, the J call TRBJ2-3; D is possibly TRBD2 (6 bases). Germline-derived CDR1 and CDR2 are SGHNT and YENEEA. This CDR3 spans 16 amino acids. The ends were cut back, 5 bases at V and 1 base at J, with 16 bases in the middle. The CDR3 region has the DNA TGTGCCAGCAGCCCGAAACCGGGACTTGGCACAGATACGCAGTATTTT. It translates to CASSPKPGLGTDTQYF.

This clonotype was observed at least ten times. The J gene is TRBJ2-3, the V gene TRBV6-5; 10 bases are a match to TRBD2. Germline CDR1 and CDR2: MNHEY and SVGAGI. The CDR3 runs 14 residues. V dropped 6 bases and J dropped 7; count of bases not matched to a gene: 7. CDR3 sequence: CASSRSGGAYTQYF. CDR3 sequence (DNA): TGTGCCAGCAGCCGGAGCGGGGGGGCTTATACGCAGTATTTT.

This clonotype appeared a single time. The chain couples TRBV2 to TRBJ2-1, with D uncertain. This CDR3 comprises 10 residues. Germline-derived CDR1 and CDR2 are SNHLY and FYNNEI. Trimming took off 2 bases at V and 15 bases at J, with 8 bases between the two ends. CDR3 amino acids: CASSEPGGFF. The CDR3 bases are TGTGCCAGCAGTGAACCCGGTGGGTTCTTC.

This rearrangement joins TRBV14 to TRBJ1-2; a possible D gene is TRBD1 (6 bases). CDR1 is SGHDN, CDR2 FVKESK, per germline. The CDR3 is made up of 16 amino acids. Trimming shortened V by 5 bases and J by 5 bases, and 21 bases separated the two germline ends. The CDR3 region is CASSADQGSSRYGYTF. CDR3 coding DNA: TGTGCCAGCAGCGCGGATCAGGGGAGTTCTCGGTATGGCTACACCTTC.

There are many counts of this clonotype. The chain uses TRBV20-1 and TRBJ2-7; the D gene could be TRBD1 or TRBD2 (5 bases each). Germline V gene sequence: CDR1 DFQATT, CDR2 SNEGSKA (reference sequence). Trimming removed 6 bases from V and 5 bases from J, with 26 bases in between. There are 16 residues in the CDR3. In nucleotides, the CDR3 is TGCAGTGCCGTAAGGCCGGGTCAGGGAGTTATTCACGAGCAGTACTTC. It translates to CSAVRPGQGVIHEQYF.

The chain combines TRBV7-2 with TRBJ1-4; maybe TRBD1 (6 bases). Looked up from germline, CDR1 is SGHTA and CDR2 is FQGNSA. CDR3 length: 16 residues. Deletions cut 1 base from V and 4 bases from J, with 13 bases between. Here the CDR3 DNA reads TGTGCCAGCAGCTTAGGTCCGGGACAAAATAATGAAAAACTGTTTTTT. Translation gives CASSLGPGQNNEKLFF.

A remark on this clonotype: Its ends do not fully match the called genes, so a read error is possible. This chain connects TRBV7-6 to TRBJ2-7; D uncertain. This CDR3 is 11 amino acids long. Germline CDR1 is SGHVS and CDR2 is FNYEAQ. CDR3 coding DNA: TGTGCCGGCAGCTTAGACCACGAGCAGTACTTC. Translating gives CAGSLDHEQYF.

In the case of this clonotype: Because the CDR3 is missing its conserved closing phenylalanine or tryptophan, this is likely a read error. The V and J genes are TRBV12-3 or TRBV12-4 and TRBJ2-3; TRBD1 agrees at 7 bases. The ends lost 5 bases at V and 4 bases at J; junction bases unmatched: 12. The CDR3 consists of 16 residues. This CDR3 is CASSTETGKGADTQYS. The CDR3 coding sequence is TGTGCCAGCAGTACCGAGACAGGGAAGGGCGCAGATACGCAGTATTCT.

This clonotype was seen ten or more times. The chain has TRBV4-3 and TRBJ2-5, with 10 bases aligning to TRBD2. Germline loops: CDR1 LGHNA, CDR2 YSLEER. The V gene end was trimmed by 0 bases and the J gene end by 5 bases; junction bases not matched to a gene: 6. The CDR3 is 16 amino acids. The CDR3 loop reads CASSQDRGLAAETQYF. The CDR3 region has the DNA TGCGCCAGCAGCCAAGATAGAGGACTAGCGGCGGAGACCCAGTACTTC.

This chain uses TRBV6-2 or TRBV6-3 with TRBJ2-3; a possible D gene is TRBD2 (5 bases). CDR3 size: 13 residues. The germline V and J ends were trimmed by 8 bases and 2 bases, with 11 bases remaining between them. Germline CDR1 is MNHEY and CDR2 is SVGEGT. This CDR3 reads CASEDGVTDTQYF. CDR3 DNA sequence: TGTGCCAGCGAAGACGGGGTCACAGATACGCAGTATTTT.

This clonotype was found once. A read error may be the cause here, since a much bigger clone is one base away. The CDR3 DNA reads TGTGCCAGCAGCTCGATACATCAAGAGACCCAGTACTTC. It translates to CASSSIHQETQYF. The chain recombines TRBV11-3 with TRBJ2-5; no clear D. CDR3 length: 13 amino acids. Germline V gives CDR1 SGHNT, CDR2 YENEEA. V shed 4 bases and J shed 2 bases, with 8 bases lying between them.

In this sample, this clonotype turned up many times. The V gene is TRBV7-9, the J gene TRBJ2-7, with 7 bases fitting TRBD1. This CDR3 contains 14 residues. In germline, CDR1 is SEHNR, CDR2 FQNEAQ (reference sequence). V trimming: 6 bases; J trimming: 2 bases; junction bases outside the gene matches: 7. The CDR3 DNA follows: TGTGCCAGCAGACAACCGGGACAGACCTACGAGCAGTACTTC. Translation gives CASRQPGQTYEQYF. Full variable domain (outside the CDR3, taken from reference TRBV7-9 and TRBJ2-7): DTGVSQNPRHKITKRGQNVTFRCDPISEHNRLYWYRQTLGQGPEFLTYFQNEAQLEKSRLLSDRFSAERPKGSFSTLEIQRTEQGDSAMYLCASRQPGQTYEQYFGPGTRLTVT.

This clonotype has a handful of counts. This could be a read error, since a much larger clone is one nucleotide away. CDR3 sequence (DNA): TGTGCCAGTAGACCCCCGGGGACTAGCGGAAAAGAGACCCAGTTCTTC. Amino acids: CASRPPGTSGKETQFF. V gene TRBV19 combines with J gene TRBJ2-5; 11 nucleotides match TRBD2. With the DNA end fitting TRBJ2-1 better, the J assignment may be wrong. There are 16 residues in the CDR3. Germline V gene sequence: CDR1 LNHDA, CDR2 SQIVND (reference sequence).